This TCR beta chain stems from a study of blood T cell repertoires in COVID-19. Study details: PBMCs, B-cell-depleted T cells, or T cells provided the cDNA or gDNA that made up the material.

TCRdb's table, derived via immunoSEQ multiplex PCR, lists solely in-frame clones and lacks some. The sample lists over 75,000 clones, around four fifths occurring once. This CDR3 has 16 amino acids. Germline lookup yields CDR1 MDHEN and CDR2 SYDVKM. V lost 4 bases and J 0 bases, leaving 16 bases between the germline ends. The chain couples TRBV28 to TRBJ2-7; possible D gene TRBD2, 5 bases. The sequence derives from a human donor in a cohort sampled during active COVID-19. Sequenced sample: peripheral blood. The CDR3 region has the DNA TGTGCCAGCAGTTCCCCCGCGGGTTCCAGCTCCTACGAGCAGTACTTC. Its protein is CASSSPAGSSSYEQYF.